Listed below are T cell receptor beta chains from one sample, sequenced in a study of blood T cell repertoires in COVID-19. Assay: immunoSEQ multiplex PCR; the TCRdb copy retains only in-frame clones and omits some. The sample has around 250,000 clones, 80% to 90% seen once. Sequencing used peripheral blood. These receptors all stem from a woman in her sixties or seventies with COVID-19, enrolled during active disease. Both conserved end residues are part of each CDR3. Each record gives: J gene, V gene, D gene, CDR3 protein. D genes are given only for firm matches.

j_gene: TRBJ2-3; v_gene: TRBV11-3; d_gene: NA; CDR3aa: CASSSTTSWTDTQYF
j_gene: TRBJ1-5; v_gene: TRBV28; d_gene: NA; CDR3aa: CASSFEGQPQHF
j_gene: TRBJ1-1; v_gene: TRBV7-8; d_gene: NA; CDR3aa: CASSLAGRGTEAFF
j_gene: TRBJ1-1; v_gene: TRBV11-3; d_gene: NA; CDR3aa: CASSWTVNTEAFF
j_gene: TRBJ1-5; v_gene: TRBV27; d_gene: TRBD1; CDR3aa: CASAEEGASNQPQHF
j_gene: TRBJ2-1; v_gene: TRBV3-1/TRBV3-2; d_gene: NA; CDR3aa: CASSQGRSSYNEQFF
j_gene: TRBJ2-7; v_gene: TRBV4-1; d_gene: TRBD2; CDR3aa: CASSSPSRLAGGPTYEQYF
j_gene: TRBJ1-1; v_gene: TRBV6-6; d_gene: TRBD1; CDR3aa: CASSPGDRGAFF
j_gene: TRBJ2-5; v_gene: TRBV18; d_gene: TRBD2; CDR3aa: CASLPLGLAGDNQETQYF
j_gene: TRBJ2-7; v_gene: TRBV7-2; d_gene: NA; CDR3aa: CASSLRQGRSYEQYF
j_gene: TRBJ2-2; v_gene: TRBV30; d_gene: NA; CDR3aa: CAWVENGGELFF
j_gene: TRBJ1-1; v_gene: TRBV7-5; d_gene: NA; CDR3aa: CARSRDKDRAAFF
j_gene: TRBJ1-1; v_gene: TRBV19; d_gene: TRBD1; CDR3aa: CASSPQGASTEAFF
j_gene: TRBJ2-5; v_gene: TRBV5-1; d_gene: TRBD1; CDR3aa: CASSLQGGSQETQYF
j_gene: TRBJ2-5; v_gene: TRBV30; d_gene: NA; CDR3aa: CAWEVNQETQYF
j_gene: TRBJ1-1; v_gene: TRBV7-6; d_gene: NA; CDR3aa: CASSLLVGANTEAFF
j_gene: TRBJ1-2; v_gene: TRBV28; d_gene: TRBD1; CDR3aa: CASSQQGVPNYGYTF
j_gene: TRBJ2-3; v_gene: TRBV27; d_gene: TRBD1; CDR3aa: CASSSTGWVDTQYF
j_gene: TRBJ1-5; v_gene: TRBV30; d_gene: NA; CDR3aa: CAWSVRSGNQPQHF
j_gene: TRBJ2-7; v_gene: TRBV3-1/TRBV3-2; d_gene: NA; CDR3aa: CASSLAGYEQYF
j_gene: TRBJ2-7; v_gene: TRBV27; d_gene: TRBD2; CDR3aa: CASRSATSGTYEQYF
j_gene: TRBJ1-2; v_gene: TRBV18; d_gene: NA; CDR3aa: CASHGGSRESYGYTF
j_gene: TRBJ1-5; v_gene: TRBV28; d_gene: NA; CDR3aa: CASKFPGGVSNQPQHF
j_gene: TRBJ2-5; v_gene: TRBV7-3; d_gene: TRBD2; CDR3aa: CASSLGTSGTQETQYF
j_gene: TRBJ2-2; v_gene: TRBV6-4; d_gene: TRBD1; CDR3aa: CASSPGQATTGELFF
j_gene: TRBJ1-4; v_gene: TRBV18; d_gene: TRBD1; CDR3aa: CASSTGGRGNEKLFF
j_gene: TRBJ2-1; v_gene: TRBV5-1; d_gene: TRBD2; CDR3aa: CASSLDAGVGGEQFF
j_gene: TRBJ1-4; v_gene: TRBV27; d_gene: NA; CDR3aa: CASSLAGKGKLFF
j_gene: TRBJ1-2; v_gene: TRBV6-5; d_gene: NA; CDR3aa: CASSPGNYGYTF